The next 32 T cell receptor beta chains were all read from a single sample in a study of control samples from healthy donors and cancer patients. Sequencing was performed with immunoSEQ multiplex PCR; in TCRdb, only in-frame clones are kept and a portion is missing. The table lists over 150,000 clones, 90% to 95% of them singletons. Sequenced sample: PBMCs. The source is a man aged 60 to 69 with colorectal cancer.

V usage is TRBV2 and J usage is TRBJ1-1, with D uncertain. V gave up 4 bases and J gave up 0 bases, with 6 bases separating them. The CDR3 has 13 residues. Germline V gene sequence: CDR1 SNHLY, CDR2 FYNNEI. The DNA for the CDR3 is TGTGCCAGCAGTGTGTGGTTGAACACTGAAGCTTTCTTT. Amino acids: CASSVWLNTEAFF.

The rearrangement links TRBV2 to TRBJ1-5; D is uncertain. V was cut by 8 bases and J by 0 bases, with 8 bases left in between. Germline CDR1 SNHLY, CDR2 FYNNEI. This CDR3 comprises 13 residues. CDR3 sequence: CASARNSNQPQHF. DNA of the CDR3: TGTGCCAGCGCGAGAAATAGCAATCAGCCCCAGCATTTT.

V is TRBV3-1 (or the pseudogene TRBV3-2) and J is TRBJ2-1; D remains unclear. The V end was cut by 0 bases, the J end by 12 bases, with 12 bases between. This CDR3 is built from 13 residues. Germline loops: CDR1 LGHDT, CDR2 YNNKEL (reference sequence). CDR3 loop: CASSQDPVFGQFF. The CDR3 DNA is TGTGCCAGCAGCCAAGATCCGGTATTCGGGCAGTTCTTC.

This chain joins TRBV4-3 and TRBJ1-5; TRBD1 is a possible D gene (5 bases). Germline CDR1 LGHNA, CDR2 YSLEER. Trimming removed 3 bases at V and 7 bases at J, with 10 bases between. This CDR3 region has 13 residues. The CDR3 loop reads CASSQMGGQPQHF. DNA for the CDR3: TGCGCCAGCAGCCAGATGGGGGGGCAGCCCCAGCATTTT.

This clone occurred once. The chain has TRBV28 and TRBJ1-2, with 7 positions matching TRBD1. The germline V gene has CDR1 MDHEN and CDR2 SYDVKM. The CDR3 loop spans 13 amino acids. The V segment lost 6 bases and the J segment 4 bases; nucleotides outside the gene matches: 5. The CDR3 loop is CASRPGQAYGYTF. The CDR3 region has the DNA TGTGCCAGCAGACCCGGACAGGCCTATGGCTACACCTTC.

This chain links TRBV4-2 with TRBJ1-4; D might be TRBD1 (5 bases). Trimming removed 4 bases at V and 8 bases at J, with 23 bases between. The CDR3 length is 17 residues. Germline loops: CDR1 LGHNA, CDR2 YNFKEQ. CDR3 coding DNA: TGTGCCAGCAGCCTCAACGCTCGGGACTACCAAGGGGAAAAACTGTTTTTT. This encodes CASSLNARDYQGEKLFF.

This clone came up once. The chain uses TRBV18 and TRBJ2-7; 8 bases are shared with TRBD1. The CDR3 length is 16 residues. V lost 4 bases to trimming and J lost 0 bases; unmatched junction nucleotides: 8. Germline V gives CDR1 KGHSH, CDR2 LQKENI. DNA for the CDR3: TGTGCCAGCTCACTAACAGGGGGAGGATACTCCTACGAGCAGTACTTC. Translated, it gives CASSLTGGGYSYEQYF. Based on the CDR3 plus reference TRBV18 and TRBJ2-7, the full variable domain is NAGVMQNPRHLVRRRGQEARLRCSPMKGHSHVYWYRQLPEEGLKFMVYLQKENIIDESGMPKERFSAEFPKEGPSILRIQQVVRGDSAAYFCASSLTGGGYSYEQYFGPGTRLTVT.

The genes are TRBV4-2 and TRBJ1-2; 11 bases map to TRBD1. The CDR3 consists of 17 residues. CDR1 is LGHNA, CDR2 YNFKEQ, per germline. The J segment lost 6 bases and the V segment lost 4 bases, leaving 13 bases of the junction unmatched. The CDR3 reads CASSPDLDRGRSNGYTF. CDR3 in DNA: TGTGCCAGCAGCCCAGACTTGGACAGGGGGCGGTCGAATGGCTACACCTTC.

V and J are TRBV13 and TRBJ1-2; TRBD1 aligns across 7 bases. The V gene's germline CDR1 is PRHDT and CDR2 FYEKMQ (reference sequence). Trimming cost V 5 bases and J 3 bases; bases outside gene matches: 9. This CDR3 has 15 amino acids. The CDR3 spells CASSPPQGEDYGYTF. In DNA, the CDR3 is TGTGCCAGCAGCCCACCCCAGGGGGAGGACTATGGCTACACCTTC.

The chain recombines TRBV15 with TRBJ1-5, with D tentatively TRBD1 (6 bases). From germline, CDR1 is LNHNV and CDR2 YYDKDF (reference sequence). Trimming took 0 bases from V and 6 from J, leaving 12 bases between them. The CDR3 covers 15 residues. The CDR3 bases are TGTGCCACCAGCAGAGATCGGGGGGGCGTTCAGCCCCAGCATTTT. This encodes CATSRDRGGVQPQHF.

This rearrangement joins TRBV6-1 to TRBJ1-3; TRBD1 might be the D (5 bases). Germline V gives CDR1 MNHNS, CDR2 SASEGT. V lost 1 base and J lost 4, with 11 bases in between. The CDR3 covers 15 residues. The CDR3 region is CASSEGTFSGNTIYF. The DNA of the CDR3 is TGTGCCAGCAGTGAAGGGACATTCTCCGGAAACACCATATATTTT.

The rearrangement joins TRBV6-1 to TRBJ1-2; D call uncertain. V lost 2 bases and J 2 bases, leaving 6 bases between the germline ends. This CDR3 has 13 amino acids. Per the germline V gene, CDR1 is MNHNS and CDR2 is SASEGT. The CDR3 region is CASSEPRNYGYTF. The CDR3, as DNA: TGTGCCAGCAGTGAACCGCGGAACTATGGCTACACCTTC.

This chain joins TRBV4-1 and TRBJ1-1; D gene unclear. Germline V lookup: CDR1 MGHRA, CDR2 YSYEKL. With 5 bases removed from V and 1 base from J, the gap between germline ends came to 8 bases. CDR3 length: 13 amino acids. The CDR3 here is CASSYVGNTEAFF. CDR3 sequence (DNA): TGCGCCAGCAGCTACGTAGGGAACACTGAAGCTTTCTTT.

The sample holds one count of this clone. The chain couples TRBV11-2 to TRBJ2-3; no reliable D call. Germline V lookup: CDR1 SGHAT, CDR2 FQNNGV. The CDR3 is 13 amino acids. Trimming left V 0 bases short and J 3 bases short, with 4 bases between. The CDR3 DNA sequence: TGTGCCAGCAGCTTAGAACTGACAGATACGCAGTATTTT. Amino acids: CASSLELTDTQYF.

Concerning this clone itself: One end of the junction varies from germline; a read error may be responsible. The chain links TRBV30 to TRBJ2-2; TRBD1 is a possible D gene (6 bases). This CDR3 is 16 amino acids long. Germline values: CDR1 GTSNPN, CDR2 SVGIG (reference sequence). CDR3 loop: CAWSRTATSNTGKLFF. In DNA form, the CDR3 reads TGTGCCTGGAGTAGGACAGCCACTTCGAACACCGGGAAGCTGTTTTTT.

This clone came up once. The chain has TRBV6-2 or TRBV6-3 and TRBJ2-1, with 8 bases lining up with TRBD2. V was pared by 6 bases and J by 3 bases, with 4 bases of the junction left unmatched. Per germline, CDR1 MNHEY and CDR2 SVGEGT. This CDR3 spans 14 amino acids. Written as DNA, the CDR3 is TGTGCCAGCAGCGCGGGGGGTTACTACAATGAGCAGTTCTTC. Its protein product is CASSAGGYYNEQFF.

This clone has only a few counts. The chain is built from TRBV19 and TRBJ1-2; no clear D. Trimming stripped 7 bases from V and 8 bases from J, with 17 bases between. CDR1 LNHDA and CDR2 SQIVND come from the germline V gene (reference sequence). The CDR3 contains 13 residues. CDR3 region: CASNTEGRRGYTF. The CDR3 nucleotides are TGTGCCAGTAACACAGAAGGGCGAAGGGGCTACACCTTC.

The chain links TRBV6-1 to TRBJ2-5, with 9 bases fitting TRBD2. V was pared by 3 bases and J by 1 base, with 3 bases of the junction left unmatched. The CDR3 runs 15 residues. Germline values: CDR1 MNHNS, CDR2 SASEGT. The chain's CDR3 is CASSDQAGGQETQYF. In DNA, the CDR3 is TGTGCCAGCAGTGATCAAGCGGGGGGCCAAGAGACCCAGTACTTC.

The CDR3 bases are TGTGCCAGCGCAAGGGACAGGGGTACCTACGAGCAGTACTTC. Translating it yields CASARDRGTYEQYF. The rearrangement joins TRBV6-5 to TRBJ2-7; 10 bases are shared with TRBD1. The CDR3 has 14 amino acids. Germline loops: CDR1 MNHEY, CDR2 SVGAGI. J gave up 2 bases and V 8 bases, and 6 bases lay outside the gene matches.

The rearrangement uses TRBV30 and TRBJ2-3; possibly TRBD1 for D (6 bases). The CDR3 runs 15 residues. CDR1 and CDR2 from the germline V gene are GTSNPN and SVGIG (reference sequence). Trimming stripped 4 bases from V and 2 bases from J, with 16 bases between. The CDR3 coding sequence is TGTGCCTGGACCCCCCGGACAGCCACCACAGATACGCAGTATTTT. Translating it yields CAWTPRTATTDTQYF.

This clone has a handful of counts. This chain links TRBV11-2 with TRBJ2-3; D unresolved. The length of the CDR3 is 14 residues. Trimming removed 4 bases at V and 2 bases at J, with 10 bases between. CDR1 is SGHAT and CDR2 is FQNNGV in the germline V gene. This CDR3 reads CASSWNGLTDTQYF. The CDR3, as DNA: TGTGCCAGCAGCTGGAACGGCCTCACAGATACGCAGTATTTT.

The J gene is TRBJ2-7, the V gene TRBV6-2 or TRBV6-3; 9 positions agree with TRBD1. There are 15 residues in the CDR3. Germline values: CDR1 MNHEY, CDR2 SVGEGT. With V trimmed by 4 bases and J by 0 bases, 4 bases remained unmatched. This chain's CDR3 is CASSSGTGNSYEQYF. In DNA, the CDR3 is TGTGCCAGCAGTTCCGGGACAGGGAACTCCTACGAGCAGTACTTC.

The V and J genes are TRBV9 and TRBJ2-2, with D hard to call. V was cut by 0 bases and J by 6 bases, with 6 bases left in between. The CDR3 contains 13 residues. CDR1 is SGDLS and CDR2 is YYNGEE in the germline V gene. CDR3 residues: CASSVEGAGELFF. For the CDR3, the DNA is TGTGCCAGCAGCGTAGAAGGCGCCGGGGAGCTGTTTTTT.

This clone was seen a single time. The rearrangement links TRBV5-1 to TRBJ1-6, with 12 bases matching TRBD1. The V gene end was trimmed by 4 bases and the J gene end by 7 bases; junction bases not matched to a gene: 9. The length of the CDR3 is 17 residues. Germline CDR1 and CDR2: SGHRS and YFSETQ. CDR3 coding DNA: TGCGCCAGCAGCCCTGCTTCGGGGACAGGGGGCAATTCACCCCTCCACTTT. Encoded protein: CASSPASGTGGNSPLHF.

In DNA, the CDR3 is TGTGCCAGCAGTTTATCGGGACGAACTAACAATGAGCAGTTCTTC. As protein: CASSLSGRTNNEQFF. The chain couples TRBV28 to TRBJ2-1; D is possibly TRBD1 or TRBD2 (5 bases each). The V end was cut by 1 base, the J end by 5 bases, with 12 bases between. Germline values: CDR1 MDHEN, CDR2 SYDVKM. This CDR3 is 15 amino acids long.

V gene TRBV29-1 combines with J gene TRBJ1-2; the D is unclear. The CDR3 has 11 residues. Trimming took off 8 bases at V and 8 bases at J, with 15 bases between the two ends. The germline V gene has CDR1 SQVTM and CDR2 ANQGSEA. CDR3 region: CSSLDVQGYTF. In nucleotides, the CDR3 is TGCAGCTCCTTGGACGTCCAGGGCTACACCTTC.

The CDR3 DNA is TGTGCCAGCAGCTTAGCTAGCGGGGGGGCACATACGCAGTATTTT. Translated: CASSLASGGAHTQYF. The rearrangement joins TRBV7-2 to TRBJ2-3; 11 bases align to TRBD2. The J segment lost 7 bases and the V segment lost 0 bases, leaving 3 bases of the junction unmatched. The CDR3 totals 15 residues. CDR1 and CDR2 from the germline V gene are SGHTA and FQGNSA.

The rearrangement links TRBV15 to TRBJ2-2, with D tentatively TRBD2 (6 bases). The V gene lost 0 bases and the J gene lost 1 base, with 6 bases spanning the gap. In germline, CDR1 is LNHNV, CDR2 YYDKDF (reference sequence). This CDR3 contains 15 residues. The CDR3 DNA sequence: TGTGCCACCAGCAGAGAGGGGGGGAACACCGGGGAGCTGTTTTTT. Its protein is CATSREGGNTGELFF.

In its sample, this clone was seen once. The genes are TRBV5-1 and TRBJ2-1; 13 nucleotides line up with TRBD2. V lost 3 bases, J lost 5 bases, and 14 bases stayed unmatched. Per the germline V gene, CDR1 is SGHRS and CDR2 is YFSETQ. The CDR3 runs to 19 residues. CDR3 in amino acids: CASSSLKTSTSGGNNEQFF. CDR3 DNA: TGCGCCAGCAGCTCGCTAAAGACCTCGACTAGCGGGGGGAACAATGAGCAGTTCTTC.

V usage is TRBV29-1 and J usage is TRBJ1-2, with a tentative D call TRBD1 (5 bases). Germline CDR1 reads SQVTM; CDR2 reads ANQGSEA. V lost 5 bases and J lost 3, with 19 bases in between. The CDR3 has 15 residues. The CDR3 reads CSVMVVWDDDYGYTF. The CDR3 nucleotides are TGCAGCGTTATGGTGGTTTGGGACGATGACTATGGCTACACCTTC. Using reference TRBV29-1 and TRBJ1-2 for the parts outside the CDR3, the full variable domain is SAVISQKPSRDICQRGTSLTIQCQVDSQVTMMFWYRQQPGQSLTLIATANQGSEATYESGFVIDKFPISRPNLTFSTLTVSNMSPEDSSIYLCSVMVVWDDDYGYTFGSGTRLTVV.

This rearrangement joins TRBV4-2 to TRBJ1-4; a weak D match, TRBD1 (5 bases). V lost 0 bases, J lost 8 bases, and 16 bases lay in between. Germline V gives CDR1 LGHNA, CDR2 YNFKEQ. CDR3 size: 16 residues. This chain's CDR3 is CASSQDLGGGGEKLFF. The CDR3 DNA follows: TGTGCCAGCAGCCAAGATCTTGGGGGGGGAGGGGAAAAACTGTTTTTT.

The chain employs TRBV11-2 and TRBJ1-1; D is perhaps TRBD1 (5 bases). The CDR3 consists of 14 residues. Between the trimmed V and J ends, which lost 2 bases and 3 bases, there was a span of 10 bases. Germline-derived CDR1 and CDR2 are SGHAT and FQNNGV. This CDR3 is CASSLSWGDTEAFF. DNA of the CDR3: TGTGCCAGCAGCTTATCTTGGGGCGACACTGAAGCTTTCTTT.